The rows below give T cell receptor beta chains drawn from one sample of a study of T cells in localized non-small cell lung cancer. The repertoire was sequenced with immunoSEQ multiplex PCR; TCRdb's copy has only in-frame clones and lacks some. The table lists fewer than 40,000 clones, roughly 87% of them singletons. The source was peripheral blood mononuclear cells, collected before any cancer treatment. These receptors were taken from a man aged 35-69 years with stage III lung adenocarcinoma. Each CDR3 is given with its conserved first and last residue. The order of the fields is clone size, V gene, D gene, J gene, CDR3 protein, CDR3 DNA. D genes are given only for firm matches. Clone sizes are given selectively: once, few, many, or a class where the clone is expanded.

-,TRBV10-2,-,TRBJ2-7,CASSEMVQGASSYEQYF,TGCGCCAGCAGTGAGATGGTACAGGGCGCTAGCTCCTACGAGCAGTACTTC
-,TRBV19,-,TRBJ1-4,CASSPYPPGTNEKLFF,TGTGCCAGTAGTCCATACCCGCCGGGGACAAATGAAAAACTGTTTTTT
-,TRBV11-2,TRBD1,TRBJ1-6,CASSLEGTGGSPLHF,TGTGCCAGCAGCTTAGAGGGGACAGGGGGTTCACCCCTCCACTTT
-,TRBV30,TRBD1,TRBJ1-2,CAWSVSGTGQRVYGYTF,TGTGCCTGGAGTGTATCGGGGACAGGGCAACGAGTCTATGGCTACACCTTC
-,TRBV11-3,-,TRBJ1-1,CASSSSRRYTEAFF,TGTGCCAGCAGCAGTAGCAGGAGATACACTGAAGCTTTCTTT
-,TRBV30,-,TRBJ1-1,CAWSAVYPGLNTEAFF,TGTGCCTGGAGTGCCGTCTATCCGGGATTGAACACTGAAGCTTTCTTT
-,TRBV10-1,-,TRBJ2-3,CASSDQDTQYF,TGCGCCAGCAGTGATCAAGATACGCAGTATTTT
-,TRBV29-1,TRBD2,TRBJ2-3,CSVAGTSGGPDTQYF,TGCAGCGTTGCCGGGACTAGCGGGGGGCCTGATACGCAGTATTTT
-,TRBV5-5,-,TRBJ1-2,CASSYSGAGGYTF,TGTGCCAGCAGCTACTCAGGGGCGGGCGGCTACACCTTC
-,TRBV5-1,-,TRBJ1-4,CASSLEEATNEKLFF,TGCGCCAGCAGCTTGGAGGAAGCAACTAATGAAAAACTGTTTTTT
-,TRBV5-4,-,TRBJ2-2,CASSFARSGELFF,TGTGCCAGCAGCTTCGCCCGGTCCGGGGAGCTGTTTTTT
-,TRBV11-1,TRBD1,TRBJ2-7,CASNTLGGNEQYF,TGTGCCAGCAACACTCTAGGGGGCAACGAGCAGTACTTC
-,TRBV5-1,-,TRBJ1-4,CASSWTTEAKKLFF,TGCGCCAGCAGCTGGACAACAGAGGCAAAAAAACTGTTTTTT
few,TRBV7-9,TRBD1,TRBJ1-1,CASYRTGEGDTEAFF,TGTGCCAGCTATCGGACAGGGGAGGGGGACACTGAAGCTTTCTTT
-,TRBV7-2,-,TRBJ2-3,CASSLVGADTQYF,TGTGCCAGCAGCTTAGTGGGAGCAGATACGCAGTATTTT
-,TRBV4-1,-,TRBJ1-3,CASSPRGAPTGNTIYF,TGCGCCAGCAGCCCGCGTGGGGCGCCGACTGGAAACACCATATATTTT
once,TRBV6-6,-,TRBJ2-7,CASRSGGRYEQYF,TGTGCCAGCAGGTCCGGAGGCCGCTACGAGCAGTACTTC